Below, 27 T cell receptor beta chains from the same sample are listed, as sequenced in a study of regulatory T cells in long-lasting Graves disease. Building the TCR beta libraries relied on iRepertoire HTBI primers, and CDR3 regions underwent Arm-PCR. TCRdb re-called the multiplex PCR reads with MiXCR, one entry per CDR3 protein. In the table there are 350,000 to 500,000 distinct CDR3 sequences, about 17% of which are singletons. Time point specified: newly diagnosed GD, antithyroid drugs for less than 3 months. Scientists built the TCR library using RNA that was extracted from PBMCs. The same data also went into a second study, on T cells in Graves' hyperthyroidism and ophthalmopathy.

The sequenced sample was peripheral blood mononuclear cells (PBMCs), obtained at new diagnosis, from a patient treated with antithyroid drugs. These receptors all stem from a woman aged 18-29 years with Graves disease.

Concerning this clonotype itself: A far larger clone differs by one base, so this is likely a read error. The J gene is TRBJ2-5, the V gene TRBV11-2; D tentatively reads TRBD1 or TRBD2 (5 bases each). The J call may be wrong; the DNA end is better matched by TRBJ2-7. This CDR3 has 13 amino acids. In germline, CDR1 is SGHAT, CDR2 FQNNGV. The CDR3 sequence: CASGLSRGREQYF. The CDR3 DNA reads TGTGCCAGCGGCTTATCTAGGGGACGCGAGCAGTACTTC.

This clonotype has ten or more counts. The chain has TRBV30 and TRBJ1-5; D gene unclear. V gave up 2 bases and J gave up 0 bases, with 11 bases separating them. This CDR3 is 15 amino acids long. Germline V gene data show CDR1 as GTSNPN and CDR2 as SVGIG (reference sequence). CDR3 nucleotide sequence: TGTGCCTGGAGTAAACTGGGCACTAGCAATCAGCCCCAGCATTTT. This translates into CAWSKLGTSNQPQHF.

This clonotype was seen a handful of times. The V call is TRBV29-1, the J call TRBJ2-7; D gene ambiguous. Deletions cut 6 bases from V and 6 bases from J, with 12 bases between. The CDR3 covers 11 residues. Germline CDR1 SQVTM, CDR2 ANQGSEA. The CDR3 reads CSVALASEQYF. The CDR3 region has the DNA TGCAGCGTCGCTTTGGCGAGCGAGCAGTACTTC.

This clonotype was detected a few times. CDR3 sequence: CASSESGRGNTEAFF. For the CDR3, the DNA is TGCGCCAGCAGTGAGTCGGGTAGGGGGAACACTGAAGCTTTCTTT. The chain uses TRBV10-1 and TRBJ1-1, with D possibly TRBD1 on 5 matching bases. Germline loops: CDR1 WNHNN, CDR2 SYGVQD (reference sequence). CDR3 length equals 15 residues. Trimming cost V 0 bases and J 1 base, with 9 bases left between them.

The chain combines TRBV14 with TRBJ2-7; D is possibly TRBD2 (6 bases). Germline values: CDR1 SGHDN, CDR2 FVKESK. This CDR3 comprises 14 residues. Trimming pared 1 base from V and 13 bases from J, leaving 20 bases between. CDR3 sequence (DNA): TGTGCCAGCAGCCAAGTACCCTCGGGGGTCCCCCCATACTTC. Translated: CASSQVPSGVPPYF.

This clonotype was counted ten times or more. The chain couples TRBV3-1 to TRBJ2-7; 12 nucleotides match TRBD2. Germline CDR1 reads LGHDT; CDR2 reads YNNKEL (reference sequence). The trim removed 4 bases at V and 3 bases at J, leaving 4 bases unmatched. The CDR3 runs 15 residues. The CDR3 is CASSPLAGGGYEQYF. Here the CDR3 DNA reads TGTGCCAGCAGCCCTCTAGCGGGAGGGGGCTACGAGCAGTACTTC.

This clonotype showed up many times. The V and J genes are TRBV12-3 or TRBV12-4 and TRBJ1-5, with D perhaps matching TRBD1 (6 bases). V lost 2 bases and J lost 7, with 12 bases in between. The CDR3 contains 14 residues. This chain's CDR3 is CASSLWGQGQPQHF. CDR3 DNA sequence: TGTGCCAGCAGTTTATGGGGTCAGGGGCAGCCCCAGCATTTT.

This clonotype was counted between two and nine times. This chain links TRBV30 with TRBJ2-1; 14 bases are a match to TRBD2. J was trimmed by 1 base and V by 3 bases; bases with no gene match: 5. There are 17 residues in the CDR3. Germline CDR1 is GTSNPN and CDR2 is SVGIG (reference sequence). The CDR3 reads CAWRGTSGRGSYNEQFF. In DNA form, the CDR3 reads TGTGCCTGGAGGGGGACTAGCGGGAGAGGGTCCTACAATGAGCAGTTCTTC.

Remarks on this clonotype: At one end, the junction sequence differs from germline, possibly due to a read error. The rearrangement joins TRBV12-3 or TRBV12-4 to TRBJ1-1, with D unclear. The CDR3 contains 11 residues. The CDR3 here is CTSRQNTEAFF. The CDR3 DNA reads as TGTACCAGCAGGCAGAACACTGAAGCTTTCTTT.

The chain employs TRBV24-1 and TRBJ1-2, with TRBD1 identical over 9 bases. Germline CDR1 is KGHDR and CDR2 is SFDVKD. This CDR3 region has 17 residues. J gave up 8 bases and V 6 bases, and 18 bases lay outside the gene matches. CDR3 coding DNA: TGTGCCACCAGTCCAACCTCCATAGGGACAGGGTCGGGGGGCTACACCTTC. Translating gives CATSPTSIGTGSGGYTF.

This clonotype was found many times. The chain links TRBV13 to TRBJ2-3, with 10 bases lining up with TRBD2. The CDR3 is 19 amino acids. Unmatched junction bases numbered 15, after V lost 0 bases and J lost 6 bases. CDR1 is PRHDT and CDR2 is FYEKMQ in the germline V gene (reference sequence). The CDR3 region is CASSLGGLGLAGEGDTQYF. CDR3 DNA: TGTGCCAGCAGCTTAGGCGGTTTGGGGCTAGCGGGAGAAGGGGATACGCAGTATTTT.

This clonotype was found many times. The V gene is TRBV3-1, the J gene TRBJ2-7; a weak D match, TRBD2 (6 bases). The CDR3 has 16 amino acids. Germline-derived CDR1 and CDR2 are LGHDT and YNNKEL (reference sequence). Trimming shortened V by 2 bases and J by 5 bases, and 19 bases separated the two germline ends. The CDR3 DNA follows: TGTGCCAGCAGCCAACTAGCCTCCCGGGAGACAGACGAGCAGTACTTC. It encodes CASSQLASRETDEQYF.

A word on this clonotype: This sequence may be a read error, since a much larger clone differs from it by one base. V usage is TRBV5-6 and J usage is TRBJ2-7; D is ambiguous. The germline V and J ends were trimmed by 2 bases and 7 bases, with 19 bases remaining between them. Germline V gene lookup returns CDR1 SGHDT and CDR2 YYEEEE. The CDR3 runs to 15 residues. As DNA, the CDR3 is TGTGCCAGCAGCTTCCCGGCGCTCCCCTACAATGAGCAGTACTTC. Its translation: CASSFPALPYNEQYF.

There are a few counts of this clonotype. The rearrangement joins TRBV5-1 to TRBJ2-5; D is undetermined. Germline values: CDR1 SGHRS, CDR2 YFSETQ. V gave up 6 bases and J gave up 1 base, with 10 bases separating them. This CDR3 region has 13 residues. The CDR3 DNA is TGCGCCAGCACCAACAGAGCCCAAGAGACCCAGTACTTC. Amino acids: CASTNRAQETQYF.

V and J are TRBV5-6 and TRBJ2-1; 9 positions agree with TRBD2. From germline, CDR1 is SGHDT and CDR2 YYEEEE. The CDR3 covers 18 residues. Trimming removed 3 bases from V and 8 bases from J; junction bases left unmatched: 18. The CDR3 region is CASSSHDPTSGSFHEQFF. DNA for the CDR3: TGTGCCAGCAGCTCCCATGACCCTACTAGCGGGTCTTTCCATGAGCAGTTCTTC.

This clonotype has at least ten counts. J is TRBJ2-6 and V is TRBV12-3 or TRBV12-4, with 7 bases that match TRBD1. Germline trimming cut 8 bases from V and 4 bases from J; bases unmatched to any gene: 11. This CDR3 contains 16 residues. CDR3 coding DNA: TGTGCCAGCGCTCTTACAGGGGACGCCGGGGCCAACGTCCTGACTTTC. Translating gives CASALTGDAGANVLTF.

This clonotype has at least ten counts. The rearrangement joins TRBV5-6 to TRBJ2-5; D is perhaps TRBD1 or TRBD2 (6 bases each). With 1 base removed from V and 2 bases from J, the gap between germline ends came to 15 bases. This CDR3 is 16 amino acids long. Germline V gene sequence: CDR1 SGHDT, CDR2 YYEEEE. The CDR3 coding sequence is TGTGCCAGCAGCTTGATCCGTCGGAGGGGGCAAGAGACCCAGTACTTC. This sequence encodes CASSLIRRRGQETQYF. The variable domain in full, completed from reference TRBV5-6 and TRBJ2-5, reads DAGVTQSPTHLIKTRGQQVTLRCSPKSGHDTVSWYQQALGQGPQFIFQYYEEEERQRGNFPDRFSGHQFPNYSSELNVNALLLGDSALYLCASSLIRRRGQETQYFGPGTRLLVL.

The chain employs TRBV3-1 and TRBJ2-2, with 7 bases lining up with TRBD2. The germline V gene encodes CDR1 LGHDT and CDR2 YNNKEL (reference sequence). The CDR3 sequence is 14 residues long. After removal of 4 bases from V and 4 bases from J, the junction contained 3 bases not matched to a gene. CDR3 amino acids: CASSPSGSTGELFF. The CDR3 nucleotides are TGTGCCAGCAGCCCTAGCGGCAGCACCGGGGAGCTGTTTTTT.

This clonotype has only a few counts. The DNA for the CDR3 is TGTGCCAGCAGTTCCCCGGCACCTAACACTGAAGCTTTCTTT. Its translation: CASSSPAPNTEAFF. The chain carries TRBV28 and TRBJ1-1; no reliable D call. Per germline, CDR1 MDHEN and CDR2 SYDVKM. V was pared by 4 bases and J by 2 bases, with 11 bases between. The CDR3 is made up of 14 amino acids.

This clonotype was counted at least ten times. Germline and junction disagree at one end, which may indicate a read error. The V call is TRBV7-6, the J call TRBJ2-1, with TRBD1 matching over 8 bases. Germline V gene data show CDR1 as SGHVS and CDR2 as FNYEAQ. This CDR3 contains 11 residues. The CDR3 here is CASSADREFVF. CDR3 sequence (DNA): TGTGCCAGCAGCGCGGACAGGGAGTTTGTCTTC.

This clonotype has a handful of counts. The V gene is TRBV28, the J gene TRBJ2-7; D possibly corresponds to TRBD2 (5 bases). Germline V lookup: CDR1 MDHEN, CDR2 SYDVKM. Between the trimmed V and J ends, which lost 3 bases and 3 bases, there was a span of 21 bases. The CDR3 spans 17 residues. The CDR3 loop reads CASSFDGGPPSIYEQYF. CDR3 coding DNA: TGTGCCAGCAGTTTCGATGGCGGGCCTCCCTCCATCTACGAGCAGTACTTC.

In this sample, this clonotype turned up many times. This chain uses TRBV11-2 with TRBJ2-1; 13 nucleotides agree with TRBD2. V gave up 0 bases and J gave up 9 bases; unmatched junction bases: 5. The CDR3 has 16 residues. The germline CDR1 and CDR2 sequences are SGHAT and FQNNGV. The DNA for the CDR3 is TGTGCCAGCAGCTTAGAAGGACTAGCGGGAGCCAGTGAGCAGTTCTTC. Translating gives CASSLEGLAGASEQFF.

The CDR3, as DNA: TGTGCCAGCAGTTACTCCACAGGGACCAATCTAATCAATGAGCAGTTCTTC. Translated: CASSYSTGTNLINEQFF. V is TRBV6-2 or TRBV6-3 and J is TRBJ2-1, with D perhaps matching TRBD1 (6 bases). Trimming pared 0 bases from V and 6 bases from J, leaving 18 bases between. In germline, CDR1 is MNHEY, CDR2 SVGEGT. The CDR3 length is 17 residues.

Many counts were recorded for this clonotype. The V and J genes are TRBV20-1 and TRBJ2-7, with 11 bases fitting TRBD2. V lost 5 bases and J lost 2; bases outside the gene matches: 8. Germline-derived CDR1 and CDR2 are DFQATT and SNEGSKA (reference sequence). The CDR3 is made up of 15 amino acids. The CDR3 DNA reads TGCAGTGCTTACTCTAGCGGGAGGCTGACCTACGAGCAGTACTTC. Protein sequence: CSAYSSGRLTYEQYF.

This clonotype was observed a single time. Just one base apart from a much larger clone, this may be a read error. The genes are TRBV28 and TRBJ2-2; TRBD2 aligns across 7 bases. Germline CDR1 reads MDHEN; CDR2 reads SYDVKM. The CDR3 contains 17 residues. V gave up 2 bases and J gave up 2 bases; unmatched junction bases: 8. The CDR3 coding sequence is TGTGCCAGCAGTTTACCCCCGCTAGCGGTAAACACCGGGGAGCTGTTTTTT. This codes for CASSLPPLAVNTGELFF.

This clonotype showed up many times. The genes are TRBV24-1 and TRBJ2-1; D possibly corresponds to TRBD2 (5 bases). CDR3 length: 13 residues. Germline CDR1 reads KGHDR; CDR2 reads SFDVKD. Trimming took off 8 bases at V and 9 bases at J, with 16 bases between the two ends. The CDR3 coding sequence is TGTGCCACCACCCCGGTCCGGCGGGTTGAGCAGTTCTTC. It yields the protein CATTPVRRVEQFF.

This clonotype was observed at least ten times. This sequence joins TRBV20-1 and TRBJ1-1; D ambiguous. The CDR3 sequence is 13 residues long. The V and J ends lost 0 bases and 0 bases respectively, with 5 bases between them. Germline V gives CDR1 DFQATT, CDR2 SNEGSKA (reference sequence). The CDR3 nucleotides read TGCAGTGCTAGAGATTGGCTGAACACTGAAGCTTTCTTT. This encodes CSARDWLNTEAFF.